The next 26 T cell receptor beta chains were all read from a single sample in a study of lymphopenia after photon versus proton radiotherapy. The protocol was immunoSEQ multiplex PCR, while the TCRdb copy is restricted to in-frame clones and leaves out a portion. The sample records more than 20,000 clones, 84% being singletons. The material sequenced was peripheral blood, taken from a patient treated with photon-based radiotherapy. The receptors were sampled from a man between 35 and 55 years old with gastric cancer.

This clone was found a few times. The chain carries TRBV14 and TRBJ1-6; possible D gene TRBD1, 6 bases. Germline-derived CDR1 and CDR2 are SGHDN and FVKESK. This CDR3 comprises 13 residues. V shed 7 bases and J shed 10 bases, with 14 bases lying between them. As DNA, the CDR3 is TGTGCCAGCACCACAGGGTTAGGATCACCCCTCCACTTT. Translated: CASTTGLGSPLHF.

This clone was counted a few times. V usage is TRBV30 and J usage is TRBJ2-1; D may be TRBD2 (6 bases). The V gene lost 2 bases and the J gene lost 9 bases, with 8 bases spanning the gap. The V gene's germline CDR1 is GTSNPN and CDR2 SVGIG (reference sequence). This CDR3 region has 11 residues. DNA for the CDR3: TGTGCCTGGAGTACGGGAGTTGAGCAGTTCTTC. Its translation is CAWSTGVEQFF. Filled out from reference TRBV30 and TRBJ2-1, the complete variable domain reads SQTIHQWPATLVQPVGSPLSLECTVEGTSNPNLYWYRQAAGRGLQLLFYSVGIGQISSEVPQNLSASRPQDRQFILSSKKLLLSDSGFYLCAWSTGVEQFFGPGTRLTVL.

The J gene is TRBJ2-7, the V gene TRBV25-1; the D is unclear. This CDR3 spans 12 amino acids. Germline CDR1 reads MGHDK; CDR2 reads SYGVNS. Between the trimmed V and J ends, which lost 5 bases and 3 bases, there was a span of 8 bases. In DNA, the CDR3 is TGTGCCAGCAGTTGGGGTCTCTACGAGCAGTACTTC. Translating gives CASSWGLYEQYF.

This clone was counted once. The chain recombines TRBV2 with TRBJ1-1, with D hard to call. Per germline, CDR1 SNHLY and CDR2 FYNNEI. V dropped 6 bases and J dropped 0 bases, with 8 bases sitting between them. There are 13 residues in the CDR3. The CDR3 coding sequence is TGTGCCAGCAGGCCCGGACTGAACACTGAAGCTTTCTTT. Translating it yields CASRPGLNTEAFF.

The chain recombines TRBV11-2 with TRBJ1-1; 11 nucleotides line up with TRBD1. The V gene's germline CDR1 is SGHAT and CDR2 FQNNGV. V was pared by 5 bases and J by 11 bases, with 10 bases of the junction left unmatched. This CDR3 has 14 amino acids. CDR3: CASSARTGGEGAFF. DNA for the CDR3: TGTGCCAGCAGCGCCCGGACAGGGGGCGAGGGGGCTTTCTTT.

This clone was detected only a few times. The chain has TRBV27 and TRBJ2-5; tentative D call: TRBD2 (6 bases). V dropped 4 bases and J dropped 2 bases, with 11 bases sitting between them. The V gene's germline CDR1 is MNHEY and CDR2 SMNVEV (reference sequence). This CDR3 is built from 14 residues. The CDR3 coding sequence is TGTGCCAGCAGTTGGGCGGGGACTCAAGAGACCCAGTACTTC. Residues: CASSWAGTQETQYF.

The rearrangement uses TRBV9 and TRBJ2-1; 8 positions agree with TRBD1. Germline trimming cut 4 bases from V and 1 base from J; bases unmatched to any gene: 4. The CDR3 extends over 15 amino acids. The germline V gene encodes CDR1 SGDLS and CDR2 YYNGEE. CDR3 residues: CASSIGQGSYNEQFF. The CDR3 nucleotides read TGTGCCAGCAGCATCGGACAGGGTTCCTACAATGAGCAGTTCTTC.

This rearrangement joins TRBV7-2 to TRBJ1-4; D is uncertain. In germline, CDR1 is SGHTA, CDR2 FQGNSA. The CDR3 runs 15 residues. V lost 5 bases to trimming and J lost 2 bases, with 12 bases between them. DNA for the CDR3: TGTGCCAGCAGCCCGGACGCCTACACTAATGAAAAACTGTTTTTT. Its translation: CASSPDAYTNEKLFF.

J is TRBJ1-1 and V is TRBV18; a possible D gene is TRBD1 (6 bases). V lost 5 bases and J 4 bases, leaving 14 bases between the germline ends. The CDR3 is made up of 14 amino acids. CDR1 KGHSH and CDR2 LQKENI come from the germline V gene. The CDR3 protein is CASSVRGGGTEAFF. CDR3 nucleotide sequence: TGTGCCAGCTCAGTCAGGGGCGGTGGCACTGAAGCTTTCTTT. Full variable domain (remainder filled in from reference TRBV18 and TRBJ1-1): NAGVMQNPRHLVRRRGQEARLRCSPMKGHSHVYWYRQLPEEGLKFMVYLQKENIIDESGMPKERFSAEFPKEGPSILRIQQVVRGDSAAYFCASSVRGGGTEAFFGQGTRLTVV.

This clone was recorded only once. This chain connects TRBV5-1 to TRBJ2-3; the match to TRBD1 covers 9 bases. Per germline, CDR1 SGHRS and CDR2 YFSETQ. The CDR3 consists of 15 residues. V shed 8 bases and J 0 bases; nucleotides not matched to a gene: 7. The DNA for the CDR3 is TGCGCCAGTAAGCAACAGGGGGCTAGCACAGATACGCAGTATTTT. This codes for CASKQQGASTDTQYF.

The chain links TRBV4-2 to TRBJ1-4; TRBD1 aligns across 11 bases. This CDR3 spans 16 amino acids. V shed 4 bases, J shed 4 bases, and the junction held 5 bases outside the gene matches. The germline V gene encodes CDR1 LGHNA and CDR2 YNFKEQ. The CDR3 DNA reads as TGTGCCAGCAGCCGGCGGACAGGGGGCCTTAATGAAAAACTGTTTTTT. Amino acids: CASSRRTGGLNEKLFF.

V gene TRBV7-9 combines with J gene TRBJ2-5; 10 bases are shared with TRBD2. V was clipped by 5 bases and J by 5 bases; unmatched bases: 11. The CDR3 consists of 16 residues. From germline, CDR1 is SEHNR and CDR2 FQNEAQ (reference sequence). The CDR3 is CASSPGLAARGETQYF. For the CDR3, the DNA is TGTGCCAGCAGCCCCGGACTAGCGGCCCGCGGGGAGACCCAGTACTTC.

The chain combines TRBV5-4 with TRBJ2-6, with D unresolved. Germline-derived CDR1 and CDR2 are SGHNT and YYREEE (reference sequence). The ends were cut back, 2 bases at V and 2 bases at J, with 17 bases in the middle. CDR3 length: 18 amino acids. The chain's CDR3 is CASSFSLSSEAGANVLTF. CDR3 coding DNA: TGTGCCAGCAGCTTTTCCCTTTCCTCCGAGGCTGGGGCCAACGTCCTGACTTTC.

This clone occurred once. The genes are TRBV6-1 and TRBJ1-4; tentative D call: TRBD1 (6 bases). The CDR3 is 15 residues long. Per the germline V gene, CDR1 is MNHNS and CDR2 is SASEGT. Between the trimmed V and J ends, which lost 5 bases and 6 bases, there was a span of 16 bases. CDR3 residues: CASSQKGGRDEKLFF. For the CDR3, the DNA is TGTGCCAGCAGTCAAAAGGGGGGAAGGGATGAAAAACTGTTTTTT.

The chain has TRBV7-9 and TRBJ2-1, with 9 bases lining up with TRBD2. J lost 2 bases, V lost 6 bases, and 8 bases had no gene match. Germline assignment: CDR1 SEHNR and CDR2 FQNEAQ (reference sequence). CDR3 length: 16 amino acids. Here the CDR3 reads CASSPTGGGAYNEQFF. The CDR3 DNA is TGTGCCAGCAGTCCCACAGGCGGGGGGGCCTACAATGAGCAGTTCTTC.

This clone was recorded once. This chain uses TRBV7-6 with TRBJ2-6, with D perhaps matching TRBD1 or TRBD2 (5 bases each). Germline V CDR1 and CDR2: SGHVS, FNYEAQ. This CDR3 contains 19 residues. Between the trimmed V and J ends, which lost 6 bases and 4 bases, there was a span of 25 bases. The CDR3 sequence: CASRLTAGTLGGGANVLTF. The CDR3 nucleotides are TGTGCCAGCAGACTCACTGCCGGGACCCTCGGTGGAGGGGCCAACGTCCTGACTTTC.

The chain joins TRBV4-1 to TRBJ2-5, with D maybe TRBD2 (5 bases). This CDR3 has 14 residues. V lost 3 bases and J 7 bases, leaving 15 bases between the germline ends. Germline CDR1 is MGHRA and CDR2 is YSYEKL. As DNA, the CDR3 is TGCGCCAGCAGCCAGAGGGCAGCCCGGGGGACCCAGTACTTC. It codes for CASSQRAARGTQYF.

The chain carries TRBV29-1 and TRBJ2-5, with TRBD1 as a possible D gene (5 bases). Germline V lookup: CDR1 SQVTM, CDR2 ANQGSEA. The V gene lost 1 base and the J gene lost 5 bases, with 17 bases spanning the gap. This CDR3 has 15 amino acids. This CDR3 is CSVEVLGLGAETQYF. As DNA, the CDR3 is TGCAGCGTTGAAGTTCTGGGGCTCGGAGCGGAGACCCAGTACTTC.

The V call is TRBV5-1, the J call TRBJ2-7; tentative D call: TRBD1 (6 bases). This CDR3 contains 16 residues. V was cut by 1 base and J by 0 bases, with 14 bases left in between. The V gene's germline CDR1 is SGHRS and CDR2 YFSETQ. The CDR3 sequence: CASSLLSGANSYEQYF. The CDR3 coding sequence is TGCGCCAGCAGCTTGTTGTCAGGGGCCAACTCCTACGAGCAGTACTTC.

This chain uses TRBV30 with TRBJ1-1; tentative D call: TRBD1 (5 bases). Germline CDR1 and CDR2: GTSNPN and SVGIG (reference sequence). The germline V and J ends were trimmed by 5 bases and 12 bases, with 19 bases remaining between them. There are 12 residues in the CDR3. CDR3 protein: CAWVPGTVTSFF. CDR3 nucleotides: TGTGCCTGGGTCCCTGGGACGGTGACGTCTTTCTTT.

The chain couples TRBV15 to TRBJ2-3; D gene ambiguous. Germline V gene sequence: CDR1 LNHNV, CDR2 YYDKDF (reference sequence). Trimming took 8 bases from V and 4 from J, leaving 13 bases between them. CDR3 length equals 13 residues. DNA for the CDR3: TGTGCCACCTCCGTGGGCAAAGCAGATACGCAGTATTTT. Protein sequence: CATSVGKADTQYF.

V gene TRBV27 combines with J gene TRBJ1-3; perhaps TRBD1 as D (5 bases). CDR1 MNHEY and CDR2 SMNVEV come from the germline V gene (reference sequence). Trimming removed 0 bases from V and 1 base from J, with 7 bases in between. This CDR3 comprises 15 residues. The CDR3: CASSLSGLSGNTIYF. CDR3 nucleotides: TGTGCCAGCAGTTTATCGGGGCTTTCTGGAAACACCATATATTTT.

This clone was detected only a few times. The gene calls are TRBV5-1 and TRBJ2-2; 9 bases fit TRBD2. CDR3 length equals 15 residues. Germline assignment: CDR1 SGHRS and CDR2 YFSETQ. The junction had 3 bases not matched to a gene; V was cut back by 4 bases and J by 2 bases. The CDR3 DNA sequence: TGCGCCAGCAGCGTTAGCGGGGGTAACACCGGGGAGCTGTTTTTT. Translating it yields CASSVSGGNTGELFF.

The V call is TRBV5-4, the J call TRBJ1-4; 7 nucleotides line up with TRBD1. This CDR3 region has 16 residues. Unmatched junction bases numbered 5, after V lost 0 bases and J lost 3 bases. Germline loops: CDR1 SGHNT, CDR2 YYREEE (reference sequence). CDR3 sequence (DNA): TGTGCCAGCAGCTTGGGAGCCGGGACAGCTAATGAAAAACTGTTTTTT. Protein product: CASSLGAGTANEKLFF.

This chain connects TRBV27 to TRBJ2-2; D may be TRBD1 (6 bases). The length of the CDR3 is 17 residues. Per germline, CDR1 MNHEY and CDR2 SMNVEV (reference sequence). V was clipped by 5 bases and J by 0 bases, with 16 bases between them. The CDR3: CASSLWHGQPNTGELFF. The CDR3 nucleotides are TGTGCCAGCAGTCTATGGCACGGACAGCCGAACACCGGGGAGCTGTTTTTT.

The chain uses TRBV6-6 and TRBJ1-5; D call uncertain. There are 14 residues in the CDR3. The germline gives CDR1 MNHNY, CDR2 SVGAGI (reference sequence). V shed 2 bases and J shed 0 bases, with 5 bases lying between them. The chain's CDR3 is CASSYDPSNQPQHF. In DNA, the CDR3 is TGTGCCAGCAGTTACGACCCTAGCAATCAGCCCCAGCATTTT.